One T cell receptor (beta chain) is described in this entry. The antigen this receptor binds is unknown. Per-base quality was not reported, and no clone a single base away is much larger than it. Sorted unstimulated T cells, along with proliferating T cells recovered from mixed lymphocyte reactions, underwent TCRbeta CDR3 sequencing. Fresh whole blood from fewer than twelve HLA-typed healthy donors was used to isolate PBMCs. This entry belongs to a study of siplizumab effects on memory and regulatory T cells (dated by TCRdb to between 2018 and 2021). Broadly, across the study: The study examined how the anti-CD2 antibody siplizumab affects alloreactive T-cell subsets in allogeneic mixed lymphocyte reactions built from human PBMCs. General study outcomes and caveats: Siplizumab significantly lowered the cumulative frequency of alloreactive sequences that could be traced to unstimulated CD4+ memory T cells. Among mappable alloreactive CD4+ clones, an average Treg-derived fraction of roughly 71% was observed with siplizumab, compared with approximately 30% in control reactions. Because sequences below about 10^-5 frequency were poorly captured, only a minor fraction of alloreactive clones could be mapped to unstimulated subsets. Whether proliferating Tregs from siplizumab cultures actually had suppressive function was not functionally confirmed. Roughly 80-95% of proliferating CD4+ or CD8+ clones could not be assigned a naive or memory phenotype. Greater diversity appeared to be present in unstimulated naive T cells than in memory T cells, and a substantial contribution to the alloresponse seemed to be made by naive cells.

The cysteine opens and the phenylalanine closes a CDR3 of 15 amino acids. CDR3 DNA only is kept here, 45 bases in frame from base 1. The protocol used for the library was the immunoSEQ multiplex PCR assay. Each sample had 80,000 to 100,000 TCR templates assayed by the deep sequencing platform. Genomic DNA extracted from sorted T cells was used for TCRbeta CDR3 sequencing. Per the source publication's procedure: The R programming language was used for clonal analysis of the TCRbeta CDR3 data. Comparing unstimulated samples against CFSE-low samples taken after the reaction was how alloreactive CD4+ and CD8+ clones were defined. Regulatory or non-regulatory origin was assigned to alloreactive CD4+ clones by matching of sequences to sorted unstimulated Treg and non-Treg repertoires. TCRdb re-hosts the immuneACCESS table, in-frame sequences only. Its copies lack some clones; in the studies checked, an unresolved V gene accounts for under half of them, and the cause for the rest is not known. V and J calls and clone size come straight from that table; D and trimming were deduced from the DNA. A total of more than 95,000 clones appear in this sample, 90% to 95% of them only once. 0.32% of the sample is in the top ten clones.

The chain joins TRBV21-1 to TRBJ2-7; whether TRBD2, the table's D call, matches the DNA was not checked. TRBV21-1 is a known pseudogene. This TCR was recovered from a human donor in good health. Sequencing was performed on CD4+ T cells sorted from blood. The CDR3 protein is CASSPSYVRRGEQYF. The bases are TGTGCCAGCAGCCCCTCCTACGTCCGACGCGGCGAGCAGTACTTC.